The 14 T cell receptor beta chains in this list originate from one sample, sequenced in a study of blood T cells in healthy people across ages. Primers used in a second PCR of roughly 7 to 12 cycles were a sample-barcoded 5' primer and a J-beta primer mix. TCRdb recomputed calls from the 5' RACE reads with MiXCR, one row per CDR3 protein. The sample includes nearly 1 million distinct CDR3 sequences, roughly 51% of them seen just once. Sequenced sample: blood. The receptor source for this set is a woman aged 60-75 years in good health.

This clonotype was recorded a few times. The chain couples TRBV6-5 to TRBJ1-5; D not resolved. Germline lookup yields CDR1 MNHEY and CDR2 SVGAGI. There are 14 residues in the CDR3. V lost 3 bases, J lost 6 bases, and 12 bases lay in between. This chain's CDR3 is CASSYQTGVQPQHF. The DNA of the CDR3 is TGTGCCAGCAGTTATCAGACCGGGGTTCAGCCCCAGCATTTT.

CDR3 amino acids: CASSLGPLEQFF. CDR3 DNA sequence: TGTGCCAGCAGCTTAGGACCCCTTGAGCAGTTCTTC. The rearrangement links TRBV7-9 to TRBJ2-1; D call uncertain. Trimming shortened V by 1 base and J by 9 bases, and 7 bases separated the two germline ends. The V gene's germline CDR1 is SEHNR and CDR2 FQNEAQ (reference sequence). This CDR3 spans 12 amino acids.

The chain combines TRBV6-1 with TRBJ2-3; D unresolved. The CDR3 extends over 14 amino acids. Germline values: CDR1 MNHNS, CDR2 SASEGT. Trimming stripped 6 bases from V and 4 bases from J, with 14 bases between. The CDR3 DNA reads as TGTGCCAGCAGCGCTACGCCCGGCCCAGATACGCAGTATTTT. Amino acids: CASSATPGPDTQYF.

The sample holds one count of this clonotype. The V gene is TRBV7-2, the J gene TRBJ1-1, with D perhaps matching TRBD1 (6 bases). The V gene's germline CDR1 is SGHTA and CDR2 FQGNSA. Trimming removed 6 bases from V and 4 bases from J, with 12 bases in between. The CDR3 extends over 13 amino acids. The chain's CDR3 is CASRFRDTTEAFF. In DNA form, the CDR3 reads TGTGCCAGCAGATTCCGGGACACCACTGAAGCTTTCTTT.

The J gene is TRBJ2-6, the V gene TRBV2, with D unresolved. The V end was cut by 5 bases, the J end by 0 bases, with 8 bases between. This CDR3 spans 15 amino acids. Germline V gene lookup returns CDR1 SNHLY and CDR2 FYNNEI. In DNA, the CDR3 is TGTGCCAGCAGTCTCTCACGCTCTGGGGCCAACGTCCTGACTTTC. As protein: CASSLSRSGANVLTF.

This rearrangement joins TRBV11-2 to TRBJ2-5, with D perhaps TRBD2 (6 bases). V was trimmed by 5 bases and J by 7 bases, leaving 17 bases between them. This CDR3 has 14 residues. CDR1 is SGHAT, CDR2 FQNNGV, per germline. The CDR3 is CASSTQAGYGTQYF. In DNA form, the CDR3 reads TGTGCCAGCAGCACTCAGGCGGGGTACGGGACCCAGTACTTC.

The chain joins TRBV20-1 to TRBJ2-7; the D is unclear. Gene TRBJ2-5 matches the end of the DNA better, so the J call may be wrong. This CDR3 comprises 14 residues. The germline CDR1 and CDR2 sequences are DFQATT and SNEGSKA (reference sequence). The CDR3 DNA reads TGCAGTGCTAGAGGCCAAGGGTTCCAAGAGACCCAGTACTTC. This encodes CSARGQGFQETQYF.

This clonotype appeared a few times. The chain recombines TRBV20-1 with TRBJ2-1; D unclear. Trimming took off 0 bases at V and 6 bases at J, with 12 bases between the two ends. CDR3 size: 14 residues. Germline CDR1 DFQATT, CDR2 SNEGSKA (reference sequence). CDR3 bases: TGCAGTGCTAGAGATCAGCGAGGTCCCAATGAGCAGTTCTTC. This codes for CSARDQRGPNEQFF.

The chain is built from TRBV5-1 and TRBJ1-2; 7 nucleotides match TRBD1. V was pared by 3 bases and J by 3 bases, with 2 bases of the junction left unmatched. The germline gives CDR1 SGHRS, CDR2 YFSETQ. The CDR3 contains 13 residues. This CDR3 is CASSCRGDYGYTF. The CDR3 DNA reads TGCGCCAGCAGCTGCAGGGGGGACTATGGCTACACCTTC.

The V and J genes are TRBV18 and TRBJ2-6; D might be TRBD1 (6 bases). The CDR3 consists of 18 residues. The germline V and J ends were trimmed by 3 bases and 2 bases, with 17 bases remaining between them. Germline-derived CDR1 and CDR2 are KGHSH and LQKENI. In DNA, the CDR3 is TGTGCCAGCTCACCTTATGTACCGTGGACAGCTGGGGCCAACGTCCTGACTTTC. Residues: CASSPYVPWTAGANVLTF.

This chain uses TRBV6-5 with TRBJ1-2; D possibly corresponds to TRBD1 (6 bases). With 0 bases removed from V and 8 bases from J, the gap between germline ends came to 28 bases. The germline gives CDR1 MNHEY, CDR2 SVGAGI. CDR3 length: 19 amino acids. The CDR3 here is CASSYSILEQGKSGGGYTF. The CDR3 coding sequence is TGTGCCAGCAGTTACTCGATCCTCGAACAGGGAAAAAGTGGAGGGGGCTACACCTTC.

This chain joins TRBV27 and TRBJ2-1, with D possibly TRBD1 on 5 matching bases. The germline CDR1 and CDR2 sequences are MNHEY and SMNVEV (reference sequence). Trimming shortened V by 8 bases and J by 9 bases, and 20 bases separated the two germline ends. The CDR3 is made up of 14 amino acids. The CDR3 DNA follows: TGTGCCAGCTCAACTGCTTGGGGCCTGGGTGAGCAGTTCTTC. Protein: CASSTAWGLGEQFF.

This clonotype was picked up a small number of times. The J gene is TRBJ2-3, the V gene TRBV10-1, with 7 bases matching TRBD1. CDR3 size: 14 residues. Per the germline V gene, CDR1 is WNHNN and CDR2 is SYGVQD (reference sequence). V was pared by 0 bases and J by 4 bases, with 1 base of the junction left unmatched. DNA for the CDR3: TGCGCCAGCAGTGAGTCAGGGGGCGCAGATACGCAGTATTTT. Protein product: CASSESGGADTQYF.

In DNA, the CDR3 is TGCAGTGCTAGACAACCAGCTAATAATGAAAAACTGTTTTTT. Protein product: CSARQPANNEKLFF. This chain connects TRBV20-1 to TRBJ1-4; D is ambiguous. CDR3 length equals 14 residues. Trimming removed 2 bases from V and 4 bases from J, with 11 bases in between. From germline, CDR1 is DFQATT and CDR2 SNEGSKA (reference sequence).